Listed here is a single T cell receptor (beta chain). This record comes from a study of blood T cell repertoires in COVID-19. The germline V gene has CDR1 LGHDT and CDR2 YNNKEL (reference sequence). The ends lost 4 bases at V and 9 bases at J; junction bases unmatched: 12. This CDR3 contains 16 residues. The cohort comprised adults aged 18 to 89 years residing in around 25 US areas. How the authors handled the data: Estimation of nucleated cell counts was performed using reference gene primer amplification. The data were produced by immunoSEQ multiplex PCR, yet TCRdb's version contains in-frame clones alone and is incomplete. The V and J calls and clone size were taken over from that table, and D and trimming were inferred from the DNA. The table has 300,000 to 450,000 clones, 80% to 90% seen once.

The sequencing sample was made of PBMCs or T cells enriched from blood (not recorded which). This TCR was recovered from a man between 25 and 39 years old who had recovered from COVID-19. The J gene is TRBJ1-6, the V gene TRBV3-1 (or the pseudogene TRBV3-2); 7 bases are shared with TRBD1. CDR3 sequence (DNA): TGTGCCAGCAGCCGACAAGGGGGCGGTAAAGGTTCACCCCTCCACTTT. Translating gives CASSRQGGGKGSPLHF.